This T cell receptor (beta chain) emerged from a study of T cells in Graves' hyperthyroidism and ophthalmopathy. With 4 bases clipped from V and 5 bases from J, the junction kept 8 bases outside the gene matches. The CDR3 has 14 amino acids. Germline values: CDR1 GTSNPN, CDR2 SVGIG (reference sequence). RNA transcripts served as the template for amplifying TCR beta CDR3 regions. RT-PCR in the first round (using the HTBI primer set) targeted the TCR CDR3. TCRdb ran MiXCR on the multiplex PCR reads and lists one entry per CDR3 protein. The sample has hundreds of thousands of distinct CDR3 sequences; roughly 13% are singletons. This clonotype occurred many times.

The TCR was taken from a woman aged 18-29 years with Graves' hyperthyroidism. The chain employs TRBV30 and TRBJ2-1, with 7 bases lining up with TRBD2. What was sequenced was blood. The CDR3 spells CAWMSLAYNNEQFF. The CDR3, as DNA: TGTGCCTGGATGTCACTAGCGTATAACAATGAGCAGTTCTTC.